The rows below give T cell receptor beta chains drawn from one sample of a study of naive and memory T cell subsets. TCRdb ran MiXCR on the UMI-ligation and nested PCR reads and lists one entry per CDR3 protein. The sample holds roughly 98,000 distinct CDR3 sequences, about 6.5% seen once. Sequenced: central memory CD4+ T cells from blood. Receptors were obtained from a human donor in good health. Each CDR3 is given with its conserved first and last residue. D genes are given only for firm matches. Clone size is shown for a subset of rows, as once, few, many or a class of expanded clone.

v_gene	abundance	j_gene	d_gene	CDR3nt	CDR3aa
TRBV6-2/TRBV6-3	few	TRBJ1-5	TRBD1	TGTGCCAGCAGTAATCGGGACAGGGCCGGCAATCAGCCCCAGCATTTT	CASSNRDRAGNQPQHF
TRBV2	.	TRBJ2-5	TRBD2	TGTGCCAGCAGTGATAAAAGGATAGCGGGAGCGGAGACCCAGTACTTC	CASSDKRIAGAETQYF
TRBV15	many	TRBJ2-4	.	TGTGCCACCAGTCCGCACAGCGCGGCCAAAAACATTCAGTACTTC	CATSPHSAAKNIQYF
TRBV28	many	TRBJ2-1	TRBD2	TGTGCCAGCAGTCACCTAGGGGCGGGGGGTTACAATGAGCAGTTCTTC	CASSHLGAGGYNEQFF
TRBV5-6	few	TRBJ2-6	.	TGTGCCAGCAGGTTTCAGGCCATCTCTGGGGCCAACGTCCTGACTTTC	CASRFQAISGANVLTF
TRBV13	few	TRBJ2-2	.	TGTGCCAGCAGCCGACGAACGAAAGGCGGGACAGCGAACACCGGGGAGCTGTTTTTT	CASSRRTKGGTANTGELFF
TRBV20-1	many	TRBJ1-1	.	TGCAGTCCTCATCGGAGGGGGACCCTGAACACTGAAGCTTTCTTT	CSPHRRGTLNTEAFF
TRBV7-9	once	TRBJ2-1	TRBD2	TGTGCCAGCAGCTTAGCGGGCGCGGGGGGGTGCGGTGAGCAGTTCTTC	CASSLAGAGGCGEQFF
TRBV6-2/TRBV6-3	few	TRBJ2-6	.	TGTGCCAGCAGTTTTGAGGAGGCTGGGGCCAACGTCCTGACTTTC	CASSFEEAGANVLTF
TRBV12-3/TRBV12-4	.	TRBJ2-5	.	TGTGCCAGCACGAGGGGAACGGGGCAAGAGACCCAGTACTTC	CASTRGTGQETQYF
TRBV12-3/TRBV12-4	.	TRBJ1-4	.	TGTGCCAGCAGTGCAAGCGGGGGCAGGGAAAAACTGTTTTTT	CASSASGGREKLFF
TRBV7-2	many	TRBJ1-4	TRBD1	TGTGCCAGCAGCCAACGGACAGGGCGAGAAGAAAAACTGTTTTTT	CASSQRTGREEKLFF
TRBV19	many	TRBJ2-1	.	TGTGCCAGTAGTGTGGGACTGACCGACGGTGAGCAGTTCTTC	CASSVGLTDGEQFF
TRBV6-2/TRBV6-3	few	TRBJ2-1	TRBD2	TGTGCCAGCAGAAAAATGGGAGGGGTCAACAATGAGCAGTTCTTC	CASRKMGGVNNEQFF
TRBV20-1	few	TRBJ2-7	.	TGCAGTGCTAGAGTTGACGGAGGGGGGGCCTTC	CSARVDGGGAF